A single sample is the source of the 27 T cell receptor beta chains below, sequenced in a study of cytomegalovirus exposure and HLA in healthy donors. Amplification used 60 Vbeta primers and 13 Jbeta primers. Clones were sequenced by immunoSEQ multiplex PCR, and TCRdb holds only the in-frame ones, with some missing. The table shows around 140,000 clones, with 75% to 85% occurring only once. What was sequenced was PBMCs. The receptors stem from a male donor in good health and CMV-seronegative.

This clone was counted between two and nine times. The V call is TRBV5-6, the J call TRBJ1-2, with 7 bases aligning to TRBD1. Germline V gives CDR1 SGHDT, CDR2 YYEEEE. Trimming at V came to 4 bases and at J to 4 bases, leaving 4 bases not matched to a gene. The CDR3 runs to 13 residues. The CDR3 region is CASSTGDTYGYTF. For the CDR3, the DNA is TGTGCCAGCAGCACAGGGGACACCTATGGCTACACCTTC.

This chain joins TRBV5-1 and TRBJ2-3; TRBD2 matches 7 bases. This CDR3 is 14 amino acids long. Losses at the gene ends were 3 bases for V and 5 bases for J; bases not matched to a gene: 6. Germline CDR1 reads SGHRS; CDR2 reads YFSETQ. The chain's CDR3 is CASSYGGIRDTQYF. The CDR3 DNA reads TGCGCCAGCAGCTACGGGGGGATCCGAGATACGCAGTATTTT.

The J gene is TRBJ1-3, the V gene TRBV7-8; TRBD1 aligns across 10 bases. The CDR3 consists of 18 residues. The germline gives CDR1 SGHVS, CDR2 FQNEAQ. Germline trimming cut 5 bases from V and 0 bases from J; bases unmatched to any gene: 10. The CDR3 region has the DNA TGTGCCAGCAGCCCCGGAATGGGACAGGGGACCTCTGGAAACACCATATATTTT. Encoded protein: CASSPGMGQGTSGNTIYF.

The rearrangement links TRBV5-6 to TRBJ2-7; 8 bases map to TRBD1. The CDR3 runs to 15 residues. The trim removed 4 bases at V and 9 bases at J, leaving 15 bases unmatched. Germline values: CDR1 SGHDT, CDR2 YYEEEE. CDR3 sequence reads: CASSLTSNDRGVQYF. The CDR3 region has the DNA TGTGCCAGCAGCCTAACCTCAAACGACAGGGGTGTGCAGTACTTC.

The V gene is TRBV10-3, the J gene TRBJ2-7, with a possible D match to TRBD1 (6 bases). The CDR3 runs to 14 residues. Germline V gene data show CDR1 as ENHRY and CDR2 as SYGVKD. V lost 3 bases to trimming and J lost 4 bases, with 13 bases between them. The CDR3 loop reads CAISEGQGKYEQYF. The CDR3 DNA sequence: TGTGCCATCAGTGAAGGGCAGGGGAAGTACGAGCAGTACTTC.

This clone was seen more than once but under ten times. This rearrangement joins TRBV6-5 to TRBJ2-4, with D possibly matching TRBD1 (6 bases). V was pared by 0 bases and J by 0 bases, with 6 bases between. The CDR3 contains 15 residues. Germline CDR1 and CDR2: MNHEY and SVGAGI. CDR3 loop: CASSYSTGAKNIQYF. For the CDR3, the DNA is TGTGCCAGCAGTTACTCGACAGGAGCCAAAAACATTCAGTACTTC.

The chain's CDR3 is CASSGGFSYNEQFF. CDR3 DNA sequence: TGTGCCAGCAGTGGGGGGTTCTCCTACAATGAGCAGTTCTTC. The V gene is TRBV9, the J gene TRBJ2-1, with a possible D match to TRBD2 (6 bases). Trimming removed 5 bases from V and 0 bases from J, with 9 bases in between. Germline V CDR1 and CDR2: SGDLS, YYNGEE. CDR3 length: 14 residues.

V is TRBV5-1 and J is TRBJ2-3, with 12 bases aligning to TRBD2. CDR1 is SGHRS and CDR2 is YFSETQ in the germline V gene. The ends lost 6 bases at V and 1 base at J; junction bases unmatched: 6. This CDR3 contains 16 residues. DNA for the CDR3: TGCGCCAGCACTGCAAGACTAGCGGGGGGCACAGATACGCAGTATTTT. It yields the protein CASTARLAGGTDTQYF.

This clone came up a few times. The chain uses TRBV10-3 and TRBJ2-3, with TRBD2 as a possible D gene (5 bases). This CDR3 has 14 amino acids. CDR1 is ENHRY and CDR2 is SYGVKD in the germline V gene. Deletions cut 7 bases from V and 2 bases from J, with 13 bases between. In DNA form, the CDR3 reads TGTGCCATCAACGGGGAAAAGCTCACAGATACGCAGTATTTT. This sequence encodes CAINGEKLTDTQYF.

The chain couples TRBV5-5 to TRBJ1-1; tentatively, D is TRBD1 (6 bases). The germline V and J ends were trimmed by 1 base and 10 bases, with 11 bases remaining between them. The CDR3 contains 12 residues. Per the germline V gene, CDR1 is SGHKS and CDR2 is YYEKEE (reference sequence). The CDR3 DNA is TGTGCCAGCAGCTTGAGGCAGGGGACAGCTTTCTTT. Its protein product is CASSLRQGTAFF.

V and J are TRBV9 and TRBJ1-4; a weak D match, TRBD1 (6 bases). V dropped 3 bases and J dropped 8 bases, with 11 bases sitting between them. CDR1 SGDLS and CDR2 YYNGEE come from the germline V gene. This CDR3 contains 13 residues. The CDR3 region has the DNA TGTGCCAGCAGCGAGGGGGGGGAGGAAAAACTGTTTTTT. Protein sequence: CASSEGGEEKLFF.

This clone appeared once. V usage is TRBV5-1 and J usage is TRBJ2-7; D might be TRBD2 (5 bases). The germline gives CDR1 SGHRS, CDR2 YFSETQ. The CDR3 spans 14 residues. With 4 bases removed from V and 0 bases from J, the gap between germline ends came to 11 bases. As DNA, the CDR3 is TGCGCCAGCAGCGGTTCCGGGGACTCCTACGAGCAGTACTTC. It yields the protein CASSGSGDSYEQYF. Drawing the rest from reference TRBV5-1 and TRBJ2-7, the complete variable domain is KAGVTQTPRYLIKTRGQQVTLSCSPISGHRSVSWYQQTPGQGLQFLFEYFSETQRNKGNFPGRFSGRQFSNSRSEMNVSTLELGDSALYLCASSGSGDSYEQYFGPGTRLTVT.

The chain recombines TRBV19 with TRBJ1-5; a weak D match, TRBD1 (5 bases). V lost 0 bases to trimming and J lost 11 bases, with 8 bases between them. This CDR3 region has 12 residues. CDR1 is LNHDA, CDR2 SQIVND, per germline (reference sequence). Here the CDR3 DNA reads TGTGCCAGTAGTATAGAAAGGGGAACCCAGCATTTT. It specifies CASSIERGTQHF.

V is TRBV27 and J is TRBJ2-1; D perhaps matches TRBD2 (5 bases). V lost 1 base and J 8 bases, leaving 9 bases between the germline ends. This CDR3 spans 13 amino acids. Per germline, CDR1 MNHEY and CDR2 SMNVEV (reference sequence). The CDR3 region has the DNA TGTGCCAGCAGTTTATACAGCGGCCATGAGCAGTTCTTC. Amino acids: CASSLYSGHEQFF.

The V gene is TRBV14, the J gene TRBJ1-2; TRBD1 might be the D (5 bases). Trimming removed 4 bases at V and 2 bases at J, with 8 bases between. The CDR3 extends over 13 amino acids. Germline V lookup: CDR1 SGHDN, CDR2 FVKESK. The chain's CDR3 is CASSPDSNYGYTF. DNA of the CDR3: TGTGCCAGCAGCCCCGACAGCAACTATGGCTACACCTTC.

Here the CDR3 reads CASSARKATNEKLFF. As DNA, the CDR3 is TGCGCCAGCAGTGCGAGGAAGGCAACTAATGAAAAACTGTTTTTT. The chain carries TRBV10-1 and TRBJ1-4; D gene unclear. V was trimmed by 4 bases and J by 0 bases, leaving 9 bases between them. This CDR3 is 15 amino acids long. Germline CDR1 WNHNN, CDR2 SYGVQD (reference sequence).

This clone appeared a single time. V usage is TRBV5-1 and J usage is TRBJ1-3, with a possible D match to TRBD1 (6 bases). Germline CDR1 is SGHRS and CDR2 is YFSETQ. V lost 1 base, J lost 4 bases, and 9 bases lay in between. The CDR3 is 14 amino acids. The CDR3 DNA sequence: TGCGCCAGCAGCTTGAACAGGGACGGAAACACCATATATTTT. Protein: CASSLNRDGNTIYF.

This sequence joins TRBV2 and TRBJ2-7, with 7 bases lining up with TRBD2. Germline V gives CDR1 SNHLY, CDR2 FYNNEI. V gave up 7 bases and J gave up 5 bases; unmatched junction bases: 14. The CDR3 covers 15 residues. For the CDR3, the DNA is TGTGCCAGCACCCCGGGGAGCGGGGAAAGCAACGAGCAGTACTTC. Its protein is CASTPGSGESNEQYF. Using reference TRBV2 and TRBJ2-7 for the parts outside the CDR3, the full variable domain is EPEVTQTPSHQVTQMGQEVILRCVPISNHLYFYWYRQILGQKVEFLVSFYNNEISEKSEIFDDQFSVERPDGSNFTLKIRSTKLEDSAMYFCASTPGSGESNEQYFGPGTRLTVT.

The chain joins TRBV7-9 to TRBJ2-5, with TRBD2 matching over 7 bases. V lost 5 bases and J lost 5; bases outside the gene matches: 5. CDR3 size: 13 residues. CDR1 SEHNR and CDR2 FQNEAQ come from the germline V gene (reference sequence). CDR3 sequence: CASSPGGRETQYF. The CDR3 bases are TGTGCCAGCAGCCCCGGGGGGAGGGAGACCCAGTACTTC.

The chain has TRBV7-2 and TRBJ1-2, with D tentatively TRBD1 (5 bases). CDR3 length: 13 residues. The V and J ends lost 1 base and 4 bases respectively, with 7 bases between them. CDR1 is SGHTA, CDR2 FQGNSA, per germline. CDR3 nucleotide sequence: TGTGCCAGCAGCTTAGGACAGAGCTATGGCTACACCTTC. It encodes CASSLGQSYGYTF.

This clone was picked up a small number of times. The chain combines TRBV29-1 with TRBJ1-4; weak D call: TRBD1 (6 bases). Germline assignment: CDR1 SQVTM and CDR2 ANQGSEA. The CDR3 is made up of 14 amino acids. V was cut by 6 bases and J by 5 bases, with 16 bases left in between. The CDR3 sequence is CSVAGTPQNEKLFF. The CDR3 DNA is TGCAGCGTCGCCGGGACACCGCAGAATGAAAAACTGTTTTTT.

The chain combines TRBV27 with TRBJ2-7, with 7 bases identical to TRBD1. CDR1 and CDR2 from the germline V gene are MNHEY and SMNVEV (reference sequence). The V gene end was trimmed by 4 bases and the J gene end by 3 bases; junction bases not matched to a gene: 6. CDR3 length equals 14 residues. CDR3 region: CASSSDRNLYEQYF. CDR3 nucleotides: TGTGCCAGCAGTTCGGACAGGAACCTCTACGAGCAGTACTTC.

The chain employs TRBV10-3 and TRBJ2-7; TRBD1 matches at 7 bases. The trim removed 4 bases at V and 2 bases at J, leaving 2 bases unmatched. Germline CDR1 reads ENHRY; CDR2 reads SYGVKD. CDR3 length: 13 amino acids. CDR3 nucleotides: TGTGCCATCAGTGCAGGGGGTACCTACGAGCAGTACTTC. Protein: CAISAGGTYEQYF.

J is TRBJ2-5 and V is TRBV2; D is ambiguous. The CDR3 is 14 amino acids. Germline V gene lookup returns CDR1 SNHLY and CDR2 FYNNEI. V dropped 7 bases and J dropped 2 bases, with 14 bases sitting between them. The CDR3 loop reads CASTPRGGQETQYF. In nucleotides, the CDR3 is TGTGCCAGCACCCCACGAGGCGGACAAGAGACCCAGTACTTC.

CDR3 DNA sequence: TGCGCCAGCAGCCCAACAGGGGGCGGGAAATATGGCTACACCTTC. It yields the protein CASSPTGGGKYGYTF. The chain has TRBV4-1 and TRBJ1-2, with TRBD1 matching 9 bases. The germline gives CDR1 MGHRA, CDR2 YSYEKL. V was pared by 4 bases and J by 5 bases, with 8 bases of the junction left unmatched. CDR3 length: 15 amino acids.

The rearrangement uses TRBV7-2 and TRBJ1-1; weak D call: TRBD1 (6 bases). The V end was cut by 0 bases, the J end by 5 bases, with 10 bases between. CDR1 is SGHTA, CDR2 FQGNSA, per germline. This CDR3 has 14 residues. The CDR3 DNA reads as TGTGCCAGCAGCTTAGCAAGGGGGAGAACTGAAGCTTTCTTT. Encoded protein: CASSLARGRTEAFF.

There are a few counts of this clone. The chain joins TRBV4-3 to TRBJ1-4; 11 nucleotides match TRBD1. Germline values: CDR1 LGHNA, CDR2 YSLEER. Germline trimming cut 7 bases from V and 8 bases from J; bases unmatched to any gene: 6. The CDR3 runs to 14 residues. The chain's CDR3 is CASTLGQGAEKLFF. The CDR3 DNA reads TGCGCCAGCACGTTAGGACAGGGGGCAGAAAAACTGTTTTTT.